Listed below are T cell receptor beta chains from one sample, sequenced in a study of blood T cell repertoires in COVID-19. This table comes from immunoSEQ multiplex PCR, and its TCRdb copy is limited to in-frame clones, with some not included. The data show 300,000 to 350,000 clones, roughly 90% seen once. The material sequenced was PBMCs or T cells enriched from blood (not recorded which). These receptors were taken from a woman under 40 who had been exposed to COVID-19. The CDR3 runs from the conserved cysteine through the conserved F or W.

V	J	CDR3
TRBV27	TRBJ1-5	CASSLSLNQPQHF
TRBV3-1/TRBV3-2	TRBJ1-6	CASSTTSNSPLHF
TRBV27	TRBJ2-3	CASSSRTSPPGAQYF
TRBV20-1	TRBJ1-1	CSASEGAQTEAFF
TRBV12-5	TRBJ1-2	CASALAGAGYGYTF
TRBV11-2	TRBJ1-3	CASSPGTGGNTIYF
TRBV29-1	TRBJ2-1	CSVAIGLYNEQFF
TRBV5-1	TRBJ2-7	CASSPLTGGRLGYEQYF
TRBV27	TRBJ1-1	CASSLGWGTGGTTEAFF
TRBV19	TRBJ2-7	CASSTTSVSYEQYF
TRBV15	TRBJ1-5	CATSRGQYSNQPQHF
TRBV19	TRBJ1-2	CASSIEGTGDYGYTF
TRBV10-2	TRBJ2-2	CASTLLAVNTGELFF
TRBV11-3	TRBJ1-3	CASSRPGSGNTIYF
TRBV2	TRBJ1-2	CASSETVYGYTF
TRBV18	TRBJ1-5	CASSPRQETYQPQHF
TRBV3-1/TRBV3-2	TRBJ1-1	CASSRTHEAFF
TRBV12-5	TRBJ1-5	CASGQVSNQPQHF
TRBV6-5	TRBJ2-7	CASSYRDSLYEQYF
TRBV5-1	TRBJ2-7	CASSLSATGEQYF
TRBV20-1	TRBJ2-7	CSASQRRLAGGNEQYF
TRBV19	TRBJ1-6	CASSIVDSKLHF
TRBV7-9	TRBJ1-2	CASSFTPTESPGYTF
TRBV6-5	TRBJ2-1	CASSYNRGHEQFF
TRBV27	TRBJ2-3	CASSFRGGTDTQYF
TRBV19	TRBJ1-5	CASKWRGAQSNQPQHF
TRBV11-3	TRBJ1-1	CASSLDWGGTEAFF
TRBV18	TRBJ2-5	CASSRAPPGLEGETQYF
TRBV10-3	TRBJ2-2	CAIRTGSNTGELFF
TRBV5-1	TRBJ2-1	CASSLGISYNEQFF
TRBV30	TRBJ2-2	CAGGRRAVNTGELFF
TRBV4-1	TRBJ2-7	CASSQDIAGRTKSYEQYF
TRBV3-1/TRBV3-2	TRBJ2-1	CASSPASSFYNEQFF
TRBV5-8	TRBJ2-4	CASSLQASKNIQYF
TRBV14	TRBJ2-3	CASRPRGGSTDTQYF
TRBV24-1	TRBJ1-1	CATLTTNTEAFF